This record looks at one T cell receptor (beta chain) sequence and its context. Its antigen has not been determined. The sample holds no much larger clone one base away, and base qualities are not on file. The data were obtained in a study of CD8 T cells in Susac syndrome (dated by TCRdb to between 2018 and 2021). In the study overall: The study used repertoire sequencing to test whether antigen drove CD8+ T cell activation and differentiation in Susac syndrome. Overall study outcomes, separate from this receptor: The number of individuals in the TCR sequencing and HLA analysis was recognized as being relatively small.

RNA was extracted with the RNeasy kit and about 0.5 to 1 ug was reverse transcribed using random hexamers. The immunoSEQ multiplex PCR assay, covering 54 Vbeta and 13 Jbeta segments, was used to amplify TCR beta CDR3 regions. PCR amplification bias was corrected using a synthetic template baseline for primer optimization and computational correction. Per the original workflow: Reads were annotated to V, D and J genes according to IMGT and were analyzed with immunoSEQ Analyzer, with only productive sequences retained. To calculate clonality, Shannon entropy was normalized by log2 of the number of productive unique sequences and then subtracted from one. Public and private clones were assessed among the 100 most prevalent clones of each patient and control. Susac-specific clones were defined as absent from healthy and MS cohorts, over a thousand published viral clones and other ImmuneACCESS disease sequences. In-frame beta chains were kept once TCRdb had trimmed the public reads at Q25 with fastp and called clones with MiXCR. Merged by CDR3 protein, the rows form single entries marked with the most common genes and DNA. TCRdb's processing, not the authors', yielded these V and J calls. In this sample the table shows a few hundred thousand distinct CDR3 sequences, just under 95% of which occur a single time. About 0.08% of the sample goes to the ten largest clones.

The CDR3 goes from the cysteine to the phenylalanine over 15 residues. Left in the record is the CDR3 DNA by itself, 45 bases read in frame from the first base. V was cut back by 1 base and J by 3 bases, leaving a gap of 10 bases between them. Looking up the germline V gene yields CDR1 SGHTA and CDR2 FQGNSA. High-throughput TCR beta sequencing profiled peripheral blood CD8+ and CD4+ T cells from healthy donors, Susac syndrome patients and multiple sclerosis patients. Treatment-naive patients with stable or active relapsing-remitting disease fulfilling revised McDonald criteria were used as multiple sclerosis controls. CD8+ TEMRA cells were enriched by FACS, while bulk CD8+ and CD4+ T cells were purified by magnetic negative isolation. Blood was drawn into EDTA tubes, processed within 24 hours, and PBMCs were isolated by density gradient centrifugation. PBMCs intended for TCR sequencing were frozen in liquid nitrogen and were later thawed in a 37 degrees C water bath. Purity of sorted or isolated CD4+, CD8+ and CD8+ TEMRA cells was at least 90%.

The sequencing input was CD4+ T cells from PBMCs. This TCR came from a human donor with multiple sclerosis. The rearranged segments are TRBV7-2 and TRBJ2-1; too little of a D gene remains to name it. The nucleotide sequence reads TGTGCCAGCAGCTTAGATAACGGTATCTACAATGAGCAGTTCTTC. It translates to CASSLDNGIYNEQFF.